Listed below are T cell receptor beta chains from one sample, sequenced in a study of control samples from healthy donors and cancer patients. Sequenced by immunoSEQ multiplex PCR; TCRdb stores in-frame clones only, minus some. The data show 20,000 to 30,000 clones, 65% to 90% seen once. The sequenced material came from PBMCs. These receptors all come from a woman aged 55-75 years with head and neck cancer. Each CDR3 is given with its conserved first and last residue. Each record gives: clone size, V gene, J gene, D gene, CDR3 protein, CDR3 DNA. D genes are given only for firm matches. Only part of the rows carry a size: once, few, many, or a class if the clone is expanded.

NA	TRBV3-1/TRBV3-2	TRBJ1-6	NA	CASSQEPGFSPLHF	TGTGCCAGCAGCCAAGAGCCAGGGTTCTCACCCCTCCACTTT
NA	TRBV5-6	TRBJ1-4	NA	CASSFRSHDEKLFF	TGTGCCAGCAGCTTTAGATCTCATGATGAAAAACTGTTTTTT
NA	TRBV12-3/TRBV12-4	TRBJ1-1	NA	CASTPPLSTEAFF	TGTGCCAGCACCCCTCCCCTCAGCACTGAAGCTTTCTTT
NA	TRBV15	TRBJ2-5	TRBD2	CATSNPSGGETQYF	TGTGCCACCAGCAACCCTAGCGGGGGAGAGACCCAGTACTTC
once	TRBV7-3	TRBJ2-6	NA	CASSFTGWSAGANVLTF	TGTGCCAGCAGCTTTACGGGGTGGAGTGCTGGGGCCAACGTCCTGACTTTC
NA	TRBV27	TRBJ1-6	NA	CASSWSGNSPLHF	TGTGCCAGCAGTTGGAGCGGGAATTCACCCCTCCACTTT
NA	TRBV10-2	TRBJ1-1	TRBD1	CASSGNDRVELITEAFF	TGCGCCAGCAGTGGAAATGACAGGGTGGAGTTGATTACTGAAGCTTTCTTT
NA	TRBV10-2	TRBJ1-6	TRBD1	CASSPQGPNSPLHF	TGCGCCAGCAGCCCACAGGGGCCTAATTCACCCCTCCACTTT
NA	TRBV11-3	TRBJ2-5	NA	CASSFFFGEEETQYF	TGTGCCAGCAGCTTTTTCTTCGGGGAAGAAGAGACCCAGTACTTC
NA	TRBV7-2	TRBJ2-2	NA	CASSLVVSVFNTGELFF	TGTGCCAGCAGCTTAGTGGTATCCGTATTTAACACCGGGGAGCTGTTTTTT
NA	TRBV9	TRBJ1-2	NA	CASSVDAYGYTF	TGTGCCAGCAGCGTAGACGCCTATGGCTACACCTTC
NA	TRBV9	TRBJ1-2	TRBD1	CASSETGRGYTF	TGTGCCAGCAGTGAGACAGGGCGGGGCTACACCTTC
NA	TRBV11-2	TRBJ2-3	NA	CASSLGRSKGFTDTQYF	TGTGCCAGCAGCTTAGGTCGGAGTAAAGGGTTTACAGATACGCAGTATTTT
NA	TRBV18	TRBJ2-3	NA	CASSPPFTDTQYF	TGTGCCAGCTCACCACCTTTCACAGATACGCAGTATTTT
NA	TRBV20-1	TRBJ2-1	NA	CSASSGSSYNEQFF	TGCAGTGCTAGTTCTGGGAGCTCCTACAATGAGCAGTTCTTC
NA	TRBV15	TRBJ2-1	TRBD1	CATSSPWGQSYNEQFF	TGTGCCACCAGCAGCCCGTGGGGACAGTCCTACAATGAGCAGTTCTTC